The rows below give T cell receptor beta chains drawn from one sample of a study of shared clonotypes between healthy human individuals. This table comes from immunoSEQ multiplex PCR, and its TCRdb copy is limited to in-frame clones, with some not included. The table records hundreds of thousands of clones, around 92% of them present only once. Sequencing was performed on naive CD8+ T cells sorted from blood. The receptors derive from a man aged 25 to 40 in good health. CDR3s include the opening cysteine and the closing phenylalanine or tryptophan. Each record gives: CDR3 protein, clone size, J gene, V gene. Rows may omit the clone size; those that give it use once, few, many or a size class.

CASSTGRQETQYF | - | TRBJ2-5 | TRBV9
CASSFSHTYEQYF | - | TRBJ2-7 | TRBV5-4
CASSLGGIEYEQFF | once | TRBJ2-1 | TRBV27
CASSRASGRPSGELFF | - | TRBJ2-2 | TRBV28
CASSALQGKETQYF | - | TRBJ2-5 | TRBV9
CASSYRDTYSYEQYF | - | TRBJ2-7 | TRBV6-5
CASGSGDTQYF | - | TRBJ2-3 | TRBV12-5
CASSWANLGGELFF | - | TRBJ2-2 | TRBV6-5
CASSRPRDGAPREQYF | - | TRBJ2-7 | TRBV7-2
CASSPSGNNEQYF | - | TRBJ2-7 | TRBV7-9
CASSTSPRDDHRNEQFF | once | TRBJ2-1 | TRBV19
CASSLTSHYGYTF | many | TRBJ1-2 | TRBV27
CASRFIAGGPYNEQFF | - | TRBJ2-1 | TRBV7-8
CASSKARDNSCAGELFF | - | TRBJ2-2 | TRBV21-1
CASRPGQGYEQYF | - | TRBJ2-7 | TRBV7-9
CASSTLAGRQNIQYF | - | TRBJ2-4 | TRBV7-2
CSGGDYDTYNEQFF | - | TRBJ2-1 | TRBV29-1
CASSLDRTSGSTQYF | - | TRBJ2-3 | TRBV11-1
CASSSRDSYEQYF | - | TRBJ2-7 | TRBV11-3
CASSLGAAYEQYF | once | TRBJ2-7 | TRBV28
CASSESGLPFGEQYF | - | TRBJ2-7 | TRBV10-1
CASSRGNSFGNTIYF | - | TRBJ1-3 | TRBV5-5
CASSLYGTSDSYEQYF | - | TRBJ2-7 | TRBV28
CASSPRTGLTYEQYF | - | TRBJ2-7 | TRBV27
CATSREWSTLVEKLFF | - | TRBJ1-4 | TRBV15
CASSQGLFKNIQYF | - | TRBJ2-4 | TRBV6-6
CASSSHHRSAFF | - | TRBJ1-1 | TRBV11-2
CASSFRDAGTDTQYF | - | TRBJ2-3 | TRBV5-1
CASSGRKEEGYEQYF | - | TRBJ2-7 | TRBV7-9
CASSLGTHEQFF | - | TRBJ2-1 | TRBV7-9
CASSSSGPQETQYF | - | TRBJ2-5 | TRBV6-5